This is a list of T cell receptor beta chains from one sample in a study of tissue T cells after allogeneic stem cell transplantation. Produced via immunoSEQ multiplex PCR; TCRdb's table is partial and in-frame only. The table records thousands of clones, 59% of them present only once. The sample was tissue from the jejunum, taken at autopsy. These receptors all stem from a male donor aged 60 or older with lung cancer. Each CDR3 is given with its conserved first and last residue. The D gene is left open where the match is weak. A clone size is listed for some rows: how often the clone was seen (once, few, many), or a class if it is expanded.

V	J	D	size	CDR3	DNA
TRBV10-3	TRBJ2-7	TRBD2	medium-sized	CAIGGRAPYEQYF	TGTGCCATCGGCGGGAGGGCCCCCTACGAGCAGTACTTC
TRBV7-2	TRBJ2-7	NA	NA	CASSLGVGWEKGEQYF	TGTGCCAGCAGCTTAGGTGTGGGGTGGGAGAAGGGCGAGCAGTACTTC
TRBV7-2	TRBJ2-7	NA	few	CASSLGTADYEQYF	TGTGCCAGCAGCTTAGGGACAGCCGACTACGAGCAGTACTTC
TRBV29-1	TRBJ2-5	NA	once	CSVGETYVGTQYF	TGCAGCGTTGGGGAAACTTACGTGGGGACCCAGTACTTC
TRBV25-1	TRBJ1-1	NA	NA	CASRTRGAGSDEAFF	TGTGCCAGCAGGACCCGGGGGGCGGGAAGTGATGAAGCTTTCTTT
TRBV5-4	TRBJ2-3	TRBD1	medium-sized	CASSRDRGLGGDTQYF	TGTGCCAGCAGCAGGGACAGGGGGCTGGGTGGAGATACGCAGTATTTT
TRBV4-3	TRBJ1-1	NA	NA	CASSHHGGKGSEAFF	TGCGCCAGCAGCCACCACGGAGGGAAGGGGTCTGAAGCTTTCTTT
TRBV30	TRBJ2-1	TRBD2	NA	CAASAGTSSYNEQFF	TGTGCCGCATCCGCCGGGACTAGCTCCTACAATGAGCAGTTCTTC
TRBV9	TRBJ1-4	NA	NA	CASSVQGDEKLFF	TGTGCCAGCAGCGTACAGGGTGATGAAAAACTGTTTTTT
TRBV5-5	TRBJ1-6	NA	NA	CASSLESLSSYNSPLHF	TGTGCCAGCAGCTTGGAGTCCCTGAGCTCCTATAATTCACCCCTCCACTTT
TRBV28	TRBJ1-2	TRBD1	NA	CASSPDRGQYGYTF	TGTGCCAGCAGTCCCGACAGGGGGCAGTATGGCTACACCTTC
TRBV6-5	TRBJ2-7	TRBD1	NA	CASSYLRDSYEQYF	TGTGCCAGCAGTTACCTAAGGGACAGCTACGAGCAGTACTTC
TRBV7-2	TRBJ1-1	TRBD1	once	CASRGQGGSTEAFF	TGTGCCAGCAGGGGACAGGGAGGGAGCACTGAAGCTTTCTTT
TRBV19	TRBJ2-4	NA	hyperexpanded	CASSIFEQALAKNIQYF	TGTGCCAGTAGTATTTTCGAGCAGGCCCTAGCCAAAAACATTCAGTACTTC
TRBV5-5	TRBJ1-1	NA	NA	CASSLDRRAFF	TGTGCCAGCAGCTTGGACAGGAGGGCTTTCTTT
TRBV10-1	TRBJ2-1	TRBD1	NA	CASSGQGAVNEQFF	TGCGCCAGCAGTGGGCAGGGGGCAGTTAATGAGCAGTTCTTC
TRBV11-3	TRBJ2-3	TRBD2	NA	CASSASGAGTDTQYF	TGTGCCAGCAGCGCTAGCGGGGCGGGCACAGATACGCAGTATTTT
TRBV9	TRBJ1-1	TRBD1	NA	CASRRGPNTEAFF	TGTGCCAGCCGGAGGGGGCCCAACACTGAAGCTTTCTTT
TRBV10-1	TRBJ1-1	TRBD1	NA	CASRDRGRRTEAFF	TGCGCCAGCAGGGACAGGGGGCGCCGGACTGAAGCTTTCTTT
TRBV7-9	TRBJ2-1	TRBD2	NA	CASSRRESYNEQFF	TGTGCCAGCAGTAGGCGGGAGAGCTACAATGAGCAGTTCTTC
TRBV28	TRBJ2-7	NA	NA	CASRPDRRGFLYEQYF	TGTGCCAGCAGGCCGGACCGAAGAGGATTCCTCTACGAGCAGTACTTC
TRBV25-1	TRBJ1-4	NA	NA	CASSDTGSWAEKLFF	TGTGCCAGCAGTGACACCGGGAGTTGGGCTGAAAAACTGTTTTTT
TRBV10-1	TRBJ2-1	TRBD2	NA	CASLTSGRLWATNEQFF	TGCGCCAGCCTGACTAGCGGGAGGTTGTGGGCTACGAATGAGCAGTTCTTC
TRBV6-5	TRBJ2-1	TRBD2	NA	CASSYERGANNEQFF	TGTGCCAGCAGTTACGAGCGGGGGGCAAACAATGAGCAGTTCTTC
TRBV27	TRBJ2-7	NA	few	CASAPTVTETYEQYF	TGTGCCAGCGCTCCAACTGTGACGGAAACCTACGAGCAGTACTTC
TRBV4-3	TRBJ2-3	TRBD1	NA	CASSQGTGKNTDTQYF	TGCGCCAGCAGCCAAGGGACAGGGAAGAACACAGATACGCAGTATTTT
TRBV9	TRBJ1-2	NA	NA	CASTQAGRAEGYTF	TGTGCCAGCACCCAGGCGGGCAGGGCAGAAGGCTACACCTTC
TRBV28	TRBJ2-3	TRBD1	NA	CASSSLGGQGKFMVDTQYF	TGTGCCAGCAGCTCCTTGGGAGGACAGGGAAAGTTTATGGTAGATACGCAGTATTTT
TRBV3-1/TRBV3-2	TRBJ2-3	NA	few	CASSQDWDTQYF	TGTGCCAGCAGCCAAGATTGGGATACGCAGTATTTT
TRBV10-1	TRBJ2-5	NA	once	CASSDTSQETQYF	TGCGCCAGCAGTGATACTTCCCAAGAGACCCAGTACTTC
TRBV19	TRBJ2-3	NA	once	CASSIPRGLNTDTQYF	TGTGCCAGTAGTATCCCTCGGGGGCTCAACACAGATACGCAGTATTTT
TRBV24-1	TRBJ1-5	NA	hyperexpanded	CATSDPAGAGNQPQHF	TGTGCCACCAGTGACCCCGCGGGGGCGGGCAATCAGCCCCAGCATTTT
TRBV11-3	TRBJ2-6	NA	few	CASSSGANVLTF	TGTGCCAGCAGCTCTGGGGCCAACGTCCTGACTTTC
TRBV5-1	TRBJ1-4	NA	NA	CASSMPSRELFF	TGCGCCAGCAGTATGCCGAGTCGGGAACTGTTTTTT
TRBV29-1	TRBJ1-3	TRBD1	once	CSVRGTGKGNTIYF	TGCAGCGTCCGCGGGACAGGGAAAGGAAACACCATATATTTT
TRBV5-5	TRBJ1-6	NA	NA	CASSPDPLGNSPLHF	TGTGCCAGCAGCCCGGACCCTCTCGGTAATTCACCCCTCCACTTT
TRBV13	TRBJ1-4	NA	NA	CASSLGRGWEKLFF	TGTGCCAGCAGCTTAGGCCGAGGGTGGGAAAAACTGTTTTTT
TRBV6-2/TRBV6-3	TRBJ1-6	TRBD1	NA	CASSNRQGRSSPLHF	TGTGCCAGCAGTAACCGACAGGGGAGGAGTTCACCCCTCCACTTT
TRBV18	TRBJ2-7	NA	few	CASSPPGIREQYF	TGTGCCAGCTCACCGCCGGGGATCCGCGAGCAGTACTTC
TRBV27	TRBJ2-1	TRBD2	NA	CASSARAGAYNEQFF	TGTGCCAGCAGTGCCAGGGCGGGAGCCTACAATGAGCAGTTCTTC
TRBV6-5	TRBJ2-7	NA	NA	CASTTKGLEQYF	TGTGCCAGCACCACTAAGGGACTCGAGCAGTACTTC
TRBV19	TRBJ2-2	TRBD2	few	CASSIAAGVGTGELFF	TGTGCCAGTAGTATAGCGGCGGGAGTCGGAACCGGGGAGCTGTTTTTT
TRBV4-1	TRBJ1-5	NA	medium-sized	CASSPYLEGIGIQPQHF	TGCGCCAGCAGCCCTTACCTCGAGGGGATAGGGATTCAGCCCCAGCATTTT
TRBV30	TRBJ1-1	NA	NA	CAWGIGVNTEAFF	TGTGCCTGGGGAATTGGAGTTAACACTGAAGCTTTCTTT
TRBV2	TRBJ2-1	NA	NA	CASTDSNEQFF	TGTGCCAGCACCGACAGCAATGAGCAGTTCTTC
TRBV5-5	TRBJ1-1	NA	NA	CASSLVPNTEAFF	TGTGCCAGCAGCTTGGTTCCGAACACTGAAGCTTTCTTT
TRBV10-3	TRBJ1-2	NA	NA	CATHSTYGYTF	TGTGCCACCCACAGTACCTATGGCTACACCTTC
TRBV6-5	TRBJ2-7	TRBD1	once	CASSYSAGGLYEQYF	TGTGCCAGCAGTTACTCAGCAGGGGGCTTGTACGAGCAGTACTTC
TRBV5-4	TRBJ2-2	TRBD2	few	CASSRGGGGTTGELFF	TGTGCCAGCAGCCGTGGGGGCGGGGGGACCACCGGGGAGCTGTTTTTT
TRBV5-8	TRBJ1-1	NA	once	CASSWGSGVMNTEAFF	TGTGCCAGCAGCTGGGGGTCTGGGGTCATGAACACTGAAGCTTTCTTT
TRBV6-6	TRBJ1-2	TRBD1	once	CASSYGTDYGYTF	TGTGCCAGCAGTTACGGGACAGACTATGGCTACACCTTC
TRBV28	TRBJ1-4	NA	NA	CASSLRVEKLFF	TGTGCCAGCAGTTTACGAGTAGAAAAACTGTTTTTT
TRBV7-2	TRBJ2-7	NA	few	CASSLGREYEQYF	TGTGCCAGCAGCTTAGGCAGGGAATACGAGCAGTACTTC
TRBV28	TRBJ1-3	NA	NA	CASSYSGNTIYF	TGTGCCAGCAGTTACTCTGGAAACACCATATATTTT